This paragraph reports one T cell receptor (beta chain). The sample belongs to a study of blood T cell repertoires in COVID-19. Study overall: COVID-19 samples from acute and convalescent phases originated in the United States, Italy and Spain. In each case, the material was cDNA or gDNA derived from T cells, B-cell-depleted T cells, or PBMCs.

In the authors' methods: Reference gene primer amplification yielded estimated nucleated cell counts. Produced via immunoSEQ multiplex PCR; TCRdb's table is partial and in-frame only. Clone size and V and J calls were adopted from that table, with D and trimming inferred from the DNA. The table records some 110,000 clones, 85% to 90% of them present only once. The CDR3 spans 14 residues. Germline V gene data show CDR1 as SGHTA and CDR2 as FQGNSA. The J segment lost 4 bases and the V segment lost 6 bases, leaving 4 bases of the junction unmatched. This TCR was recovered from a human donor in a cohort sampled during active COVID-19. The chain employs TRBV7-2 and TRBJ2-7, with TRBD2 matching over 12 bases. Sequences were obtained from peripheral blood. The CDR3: CASRTLAGGYEQYF. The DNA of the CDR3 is TGTGCCAGCAGGACTCTAGCGGGGGGGTACGAGCAGTACTTC.